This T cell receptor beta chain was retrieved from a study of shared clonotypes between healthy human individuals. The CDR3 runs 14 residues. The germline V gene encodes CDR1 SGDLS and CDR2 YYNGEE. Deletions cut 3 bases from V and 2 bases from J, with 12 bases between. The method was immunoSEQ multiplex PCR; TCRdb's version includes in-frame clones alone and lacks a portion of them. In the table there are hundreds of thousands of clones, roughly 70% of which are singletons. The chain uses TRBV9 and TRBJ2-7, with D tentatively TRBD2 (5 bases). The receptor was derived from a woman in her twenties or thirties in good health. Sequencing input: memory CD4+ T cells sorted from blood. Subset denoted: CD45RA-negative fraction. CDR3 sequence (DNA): TGTGCCAGCAGCGAAGGACTTCCACCCTACGAGCAGTACTTC. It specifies CASSEGLPPYEQYF.